The TCR beta chain under discussion was sequenced for a study of T-cell memory formation after mild COVID-19. At least ten counts were recorded for this clonotype. TCRdb re-called the 5' RACE reads through MiXCR, storing one row per CDR3 protein. The sample holds 200,000 to 250,000 distinct CDR3 sequences; over 9.5% are singletons and the top ten take roughly 3.5%. Germline CDR1 reads SGHRS; CDR2 reads YFSETQ. The CDR3 has 12 amino acids. Trimming removed 4 bases from V and 7 bases from J, with 10 bases in between. Sequenced: PBMCs or a T cell subset sorted from them (not recorded which). The TCR originated in a man younger than 35 who had mild COVID-19 (a few samples of this study predate the infection). Cell type and time point are not known. The rearrangement joins TRBV5-1 to TRBJ2-3; tentative D call: TRBD1 (7 bases). The CDR3 DNA reads as TGCGCCAGCAGCGCGGGACAGAATACGCAGTATTTT. This translates into CASSAGQNTQYF.